The present T cell receptor beta chain was sequenced within a study of blood T cell repertoires in COVID-19. Study at large: Researchers got acute and convalescent COVID-19 samples from the United States, Italy and Spain. The cDNA or gDNA used as material had been derived from T cells, B-cell-depleted T cells, or PBMCs.

TCRdb's table, derived via immunoSEQ multiplex PCR, lists solely in-frame clones and lacks some. The data hold nearly 350,000 clones, with around 88% observed a single time. V gave up 2 bases and J gave up 8 bases, with 13 bases separating them. Germline-derived CDR1 and CDR2 are SGHNT and YENEEA. The CDR3 runs 15 residues. Only one count was recorded for this clone. The sequenced material came from peripheral blood. The chain recombines TRBV11-3 with TRBJ1-6; D call uncertain. The TCR was taken from a man aged 25-40 years with active or convalescent COVID-19. This chain's CDR3 is CASSLFNGRDSPLHF. The DNA for the CDR3 is TGTGCCAGCAGCTTATTTAACGGGAGGGATTCACCCCTCCACTTT. Full variable domain (missing parts from reference TRBV11-3 and TRBJ1-6): EAGVVQSPRYKIIEKKQPVAFWCNPISGHNTLYWYLQNLGQGPELLIRYENEEAVDDSQLPKDRFSAERLKGVDSTLKIQPAELGDSAVYLCASSLFNGRDSPLHFGNGTRLTVT.